The 27 T cell receptor beta chains reported below all come from one sample, sequenced in a study of blood T cell repertoires in COVID-19. Measured with immunoSEQ multiplex PCR; TCRdb has only the in-frame clones, and not every one. This sample has fewer than 110,000 clones; 65% to 80% occur once, and the top ten carry over 4%. The sample consisted of peripheral blood. The receptors were gathered from an older man with acute or convalescent COVID-19.

This clone was found a few times. This chain connects TRBV6-1 to TRBJ1-4; 12 nucleotides agree with TRBD1. Germline CDR1 and CDR2: MNHNS and SASEGT. This CDR3 contains 19 residues. The trim removed 2 bases at V and 8 bases at J, leaving 15 bases unmatched. CDR3 region: CASSEKGLGQGARREKLFF. The CDR3 region has the DNA TGTGCCAGCAGTGAAAAAGGGCTGGGACAGGGGGCGCGGAGGGAAAAACTGTTTTTT.

The rearrangement uses TRBV7-8 and TRBJ2-3, with TRBD1 matching 11 bases. This CDR3 contains 15 residues. Germline values: CDR1 SGHVS, CDR2 FQNEAQ. Unmatched junction bases numbered 2, after V lost 2 bases and J lost 4 bases. The CDR3 sequence is CASSLPGQGADTQYF. CDR3 nucleotide sequence: TGTGCCAGCAGCTTACCGGGACAGGGGGCAGATACGCAGTATTTT.

This chain joins TRBV9 and TRBJ2-5, with 10 bases identical to TRBD1. The germline gives CDR1 SGDLS, CDR2 YYNGEE. V gave up 2 bases and J gave up 5 bases; unmatched junction bases: 6. This CDR3 is built from 15 residues. CDR3 in DNA: TGTGCCAGCAGCGTTGGGACAGGGGATTCGGAGACCCAGTACTTC. It specifies CASSVGTGDSETQYF.

The chain links TRBV5-4 to TRBJ2-1, with D hard to call. This CDR3 region has 12 residues. The germline V gene has CDR1 SGHNT and CDR2 YYREEE (reference sequence). V dropped 1 base and J dropped 6 bases, with 5 bases sitting between them. Here the CDR3 DNA reads TGTGCCAGCAGCTTGCCTGTCAATGAGCAGTTCTTC. It yields the protein CASSLPVNEQFF.

The chain employs TRBV29-1 and TRBJ2-2; the match to TRBD1 covers 7 bases. The length of the CDR3 is 15 residues. CDR1 is SQVTM and CDR2 is ANQGSEA in the germline V gene. V shed 5 bases and J 0 bases; nucleotides not matched to a gene: 6. Written as DNA, the CDR3 is TGCAGCGTTCGGGTCGGGACAGCGAACACCGGGGAGCTGTTTTTT. It yields the protein CSVRVGTANTGELFF.

This chain connects TRBV2 to TRBJ1-2; D call uncertain. Germline V gene lookup returns CDR1 SNHLY and CDR2 FYNNEI. The CDR3 sequence is 11 residues long. Trimming took off 11 bases at V and 6 bases at J, with 13 bases between the two ends. The CDR3 reads CASVIEDGYTF. In nucleotides, the CDR3 is TGTGCCTCGGTGATCGAGGATGGCTACACCTTC.

V is TRBV7-2 and J is TRBJ1-5; D gene ambiguous. CDR1 is SGHTA and CDR2 is FQGNSA in the germline V gene. The CDR3 extends over 14 amino acids. With 5 bases removed from V and 2 bases from J, the gap between germline ends came to 10 bases. CDR3 amino acids: CASSQDSGNQPQHF. The CDR3 coding sequence is TGTGCCAGCAGCCAGGATTCCGGCAATCAGCCCCAGCATTTT.

The chain combines TRBV10-3 with TRBJ1-1, with D tentatively TRBD1 (5 bases). CDR1 and CDR2 from the germline V gene are ENHRY and SYGVKD. Trimming left V 6 bases short and J 1 base short, with 9 bases between. CDR3 size: 13 residues. In DNA, the CDR3 is TGTGCCATCAGGGTTGACAGGAACACTGAAGCTTTCTTT. Protein product: CAIRVDRNTEAFF.

The CDR3 sequence: CASSLSRVTEAFF. The CDR3 region has the DNA TGTGCCAGCAGTCTAAGCAGGGTAACTGAAGCTTTCTTT. This sequence joins TRBV7-8 and TRBJ1-1, with a weak D call TRBD1 (5 bases). The CDR3 sequence is 13 residues long. CDR1 is SGHVS, CDR2 FQNEAQ, per germline. Trimming cost V 6 bases and J 5 bases, with 13 bases left between them.

V gene TRBV11-2 combines with J gene TRBJ1-4; 7 bases line up with TRBD1. V was clipped by 2 bases and J by 7 bases; unmatched bases: 10. The CDR3 is 16 amino acids. Germline V gene data show CDR1 as SGHAT and CDR2 as FQNNGV. The chain's CDR3 is CASSLRTGLDPEKLFF. The CDR3 coding sequence is TGTGCCAGCAGCTTAAGGACAGGCCTGGATCCTGAAAAACTGTTTTTT.

CDR3 DNA sequence: TGTGCCAGCAGCCCGCTGGCAACCTACGAGCAGTACTTC. Translating gives CASSPLATYEQYF. V is TRBV6-2 or TRBV6-3 and J is TRBJ2-7; D gene unclear. CDR1 is MNHEY and CDR2 is SVGEGT in the germline V gene. CDR3 size: 13 residues. The germline V and J ends were trimmed by 6 bases and 2 bases, with 11 bases remaining between them.

The DNA of the CDR3 is TGTGCCAGCAGTGAAGTGGGAGGGGTCGAGCAGTACTTC. This codes for CASSEVGGVEQYF. The chain joins TRBV25-1 to TRBJ2-7, with 7 bases aligning to TRBD2. This CDR3 has 13 amino acids. Germline CDR1 and CDR2: MGHDK and SYGVNS. Losses at the gene ends were 2 bases for V and 6 bases for J; bases not matched to a gene: 4.

The CDR3: CASSSSDTEAFF. In nucleotides, the CDR3 is TGTGCCAGCAGCTCTTCGGACACTGAAGCTTTCTTT. The chain has TRBV9 and TRBJ1-1, with D unclear. The CDR3 is 12 residues long. CDR1 is SGDLS and CDR2 is YYNGEE in the germline V gene. V lost 4 bases to trimming and J lost 3 bases, with 7 bases between them.

J is TRBJ2-7 and V is TRBV9; weak D call: TRBD1 (6 bases). The CDR3 sequence is 15 residues long. Germline values: CDR1 SGDLS, CDR2 YYNGEE. Trimming removed 4 bases from V and 3 bases from J, with 17 bases in between. The DNA of the CDR3 is TGTGCCAGCAGCCCCGTCCCCGAACAGGGCTACGAGCAGTACTTC. Translated, it gives CASSPVPEQGYEQYF. Combining the CDR3 with reference TRBV9 and TRBJ2-7 gives the whole variable domain DSGVTQTPKHLITATGQRVTLRCSPRSGDLSVYWYQQSLDQGLQFLIQYYNGEERAKGNILERFSAQQFPDLHSELNLSSLELGDSALYFCASSPVPEQGYEQYFGPGTRLTVT.

Turning to this clone: Other DNA sequences within the sample encode an identical CDR3. The CDR3 loop is CASSLTARGDGYTF. In DNA form, the CDR3 reads TGTGCCAGCAGCTTAACAGCCAGGGGGGATGGCTACACCTTC. The J gene is TRBJ1-2, the V gene TRBV7-3; 7 nucleotides line up with TRBD1. Unmatched junction bases numbered 4, after V lost 0 bases and J lost 6 bases. Germline V CDR1 and CDR2: SGHTA, FQGTGA. This CDR3 is built from 14 residues.

The chain recombines TRBV5-6 with TRBJ2-7; TRBD1 agrees at 8 bases. V was clipped by 2 bases and J by 2 bases; unmatched bases: 6. The germline V gene has CDR1 SGHDT and CDR2 YYEEEE. CDR3 size: 15 residues. Here the CDR3 DNA reads TGTGCCAGCAGCTTCCGGGACAGGTGGGCCTACGAGCAGTACTTC. This encodes CASSFRDRWAYEQYF. Full variable domain (outside the CDR3, taken from reference TRBV5-6 and TRBJ2-7): DAGVTQSPTHLIKTRGQQVTLRCSPKSGHDTVSWYQQALGQGPQFIFQYYEEEERQRGNFPDRFSGHQFPNYSSELNVNALLLGDSALYLCASSFRDRWAYEQYFGPGTRLTVT.

V gene TRBV2 combines with J gene TRBJ1-5; D ambiguous. The V and J ends lost 3 bases and 5 bases respectively, with 8 bases between them. The CDR3 covers 13 residues. Germline-derived CDR1 and CDR2 are SNHLY and FYNNEI. CDR3 amino acids: CASSDTGYQPQHF. Here the CDR3 DNA reads TGTGCCAGCAGTGATACCGGGTATCAGCCCCAGCATTTT. The complete variable domain, with remaining parts taken from reference TRBV2 and TRBJ1-5, reads EPEVTQTPSHQVTQMGQEVILRCVPISNHLYFYWYRQILGQKVEFLVSFYNNEISEKSEIFDDQFSVERPDGSNFTLKIRSTKLEDSAMYFCASSDTGYQPQHFGDGTRLSIL.

The chain couples TRBV18 to TRBJ2-3; 10 bases align to TRBD2. The CDR3 has 16 amino acids. Trimming removed 1 base from V and 0 bases from J; junction bases left unmatched: 1. The germline V gene encodes CDR1 KGHSH and CDR2 LQKENI. This CDR3 is CASSPLSGGSTDTQYF. Here the CDR3 DNA reads TGTGCCAGCTCACCACTTAGCGGGGGGAGCACAGATACGCAGTATTTT.

CDR3 nucleotides: TGCGCCAGCAGGAGACAGGCATCAGGCAATCAGCCCCAGCATTTT. It is translated as CASRRQASGNQPQHF. The chain carries TRBV10-2 and TRBJ1-5; weak D call: TRBD1 (6 bases). Germline lookup yields CDR1 WSHSY and CDR2 SAAADI. The CDR3 extends over 15 amino acids. Trimming pared 6 bases from V and 2 bases from J, leaving 14 bases between.

This clone was seen only once. The V and J genes are TRBV7-8 and TRBJ1-5; D remains unclear. The V and J ends lost 3 bases and 0 bases respectively, with 9 bases between them. Germline V gene data show CDR1 as SGHVS and CDR2 as FQNEAQ. The CDR3 contains 15 residues. CDR3 bases: TGTGCCAGCAGCTTGAGGGATTATAGCAATCAGCCCCAGCATTTT. Its protein product is CASSLRDYSNQPQHF.

The CDR3 DNA reads as TGTGCCAGCAGTTTTAGGACAGGGGCAGACTCTGGGGCCAACGTCCTGACTTTC. Translation gives CASSFRTGADSGANVLTF. The V gene is TRBV27, the J gene TRBJ2-6; 9 positions match TRBD1. The CDR3 consists of 18 residues. Losses at the gene ends were 3 bases for V and 0 bases for J; bases not matched to a gene: 6. Germline V CDR1 and CDR2: MNHEY, SMNVEV (reference sequence). Variable domain in full (rest from reference TRBV27 and TRBJ2-6): EAQVTQNPRYLITVTGKKLTVTCSQNMNHEYMSWYRQDPGLGLRQIYYSMNVEVTDKGDVPEGYKVSRKEKRNFPLILESPSPNQTSLYFCASSFRTGADSGANVLTFGAGSRLTVL.

This sequence joins TRBV7-2 and TRBJ2-1, with D maybe TRBD2 (5 bases). CDR1 is SGHTA and CDR2 is FQGNSA in the germline V gene. The CDR3 spans 13 residues. The V gene lost 5 bases and the J gene lost 13 bases, with 18 bases spanning the gap. In DNA, the CDR3 is TGTGCCAGCAGCCGCTTCATGGAGGCCCCTCAGTTCTTC. Protein sequence: CASSRFMEAPQFF.

The chain is built from TRBV28 and TRBJ1-3; 9 bases fit TRBD1. The CDR3 has 19 amino acids. Germline-derived CDR1 and CDR2 are MDHEN and SYDVKM. After removal of 4 bases from V and 4 bases from J, the junction contained 17 bases not matched to a gene. The chain's CDR3 is CASSSFRDRDGVAGNTIYF. CDR3 DNA: TGTGCCAGCAGTTCTTTCCGGGACAGGGATGGTGTGGCAGGAAACACCATATATTTT.

This chain joins TRBV11-2 and TRBJ2-3, with D possibly TRBD2 on 6 matching bases. V shed 0 bases and J shed 2 bases, with 9 bases lying between them. The CDR3 extends over 15 amino acids. CDR1 and CDR2 from the germline V gene are SGHAT and FQNNGV. The CDR3 DNA follows: TGTGCCAGCAGCTTAGACGGGGGTAACACAGATACGCAGTATTTT. Protein sequence: CASSLDGGNTDTQYF.

The genes are TRBV12-3 or TRBV12-4 and TRBJ1-5; 8 nucleotides match TRBD1. The CDR3 has 13 amino acids. The V segment lost 5 bases and the J segment 7 bases; nucleotides outside the gene matches: 4. The CDR3 loop is CASSRTGQQPQHF. Written as DNA, the CDR3 is TGTGCCAGCAGTAGGACAGGGCAGCAGCCCCAGCATTTT.

This clone was seen a few times. The V gene is TRBV4-3, the J gene TRBJ1-2, with unresolved D. Trimming pared 0 bases from V and 0 bases from J, leaving 11 bases between. The CDR3 has 16 amino acids. Germline V lookup: CDR1 LGHNA, CDR2 YSLEER. The chain's CDR3 is CASSQDLRETNYGYTF. CDR3 nucleotides: TGCGCCAGCAGCCAAGATCTTCGCGAGACTAACTATGGCTACACCTTC.

This rearrangement joins TRBV24-1 to TRBJ2-1; perhaps TRBD2 as D (6 bases). The CDR3 runs to 15 residues. Trimming cost V 5 bases and J 8 bases, with 18 bases left between them. Germline assignment: CDR1 KGHDR and CDR2 SFDVKD. The CDR3 region has the DNA TGTGCCACCAGTGTAGGGACTTCACGTTCCGATGAGCAGTTCTTC. It specifies CATSVGTSRSDEQFF.